These 10 T cell receptor beta chains were sequenced from one sample in a study of blood T cell repertoires in COVID-19. Generated by immunoSEQ multiplex PCR, the TCRdb table keeps only in-frame clones and is missing some. The table has about 200,000 clones, 82% seen once. The sample consisted of PBMCs or T cells enriched from blood (not recorded which). Receptors originate from an older woman with acute COVID-19.

The rearrangement uses TRBV19 and TRBJ2-5; tentatively, D is TRBD2 (6 bases). The germline V gene has CDR1 LNHDA and CDR2 SQIVND (reference sequence). With 1 base removed from V and 3 bases from J, the gap between germline ends came to 12 bases. The length of the CDR3 is 15 residues. This CDR3 is CASSIGGSGKETQYF. The CDR3 region has the DNA TGTGCCAGTAGTATAGGGGGTAGCGGAAAAGAGACCCAGTACTTC.

This clone was observed once. This chain uses TRBV12-3 or TRBV12-4 with TRBJ1-4; D unresolved. The V end lost 6 bases, the J end lost 8 bases, and 13 bases lay between the germline ends. The CDR3 spans 13 residues. The CDR3, as DNA: TGTGCCAGCAGACCAGGAGGATTCGAAAAACTGTTTTTT. It encodes CASRPGGFEKLFF.

The table lists this clone with a few counts. V is TRBV28 and J is TRBJ1-2; maybe TRBD1 (6 bases). Per the germline V gene, CDR1 is MDHEN and CDR2 is SYDVKM. CDR3 length: 14 residues. V dropped 7 bases and J dropped 7 bases, with 19 bases sitting between them. The CDR3 reads CASKPDRLSSGYTF. The CDR3 DNA sequence: TGTGCCAGCAAACCTGACAGGCTTAGTTCTGGCTACACCTTC.

The CDR3 reads CASSQDQTGDFTF. As DNA, the CDR3 is TGCGCCAGCAGCCAAGATCAGACCGGGGATTTTACCTTC. The chain has TRBV4-3 and TRBJ1-2; D is uncertain. Trimming stripped 0 bases from V and 14 bases from J, with 16 bases between. The CDR3 runs to 13 residues. Germline V gives CDR1 LGHNA, CDR2 YSLEER.

V usage is TRBV9 and J usage is TRBJ2-1; 10 positions match TRBD2. Germline CDR1 and CDR2: SGDLS and YYNGEE. This CDR3 is 18 amino acids long. After removal of 2 bases from V and 3 bases from J, the junction contained 11 bases not matched to a gene. CDR3 nucleotides: TGTGCCAGCAGCGTGATTAGCGGGGGGCGGGGTAGCTACAATGAGCAGTTCTTC. Translated, it gives CASSVISGGRGSYNEQFF.

The chain is built from TRBV7-2 and TRBJ2-7, with 9 bases identical to TRBD1. The V and J ends lost 4 bases and 5 bases, in that order; junction bases with no gene match: 9. Germline assignment: CDR1 SGHTA and CDR2 FQGNSA. The CDR3 totals 15 residues. The CDR3 spells CASSSAGTGFHEQYF. The CDR3 coding sequence is TGTGCCAGCAGCTCAGCCGGGACAGGGTTCCACGAGCAGTACTTC.

This clone was counted between two and nine times. The rearrangement joins TRBV24-1 to TRBJ2-2; D is uncertain. Looked up from germline, CDR1 is KGHDR and CDR2 is SFDVKD. The CDR3 extends over 14 amino acids. The germline V and J ends were trimmed by 6 bases and 7 bases, with 14 bases remaining between them. The CDR3 loop is CATSPRVSGGELFF. The CDR3 DNA follows: TGTGCCACCAGTCCCCGGGTGTCGGGCGGGGAGCTGTTTTTT.

The chain employs TRBV9 and TRBJ2-7; TRBD1 might be the D (6 bases). There are 13 residues in the CDR3. The ends were cut back, 4 bases at V and 4 bases at J, with 12 bases in the middle. CDR1 and CDR2 from the germline V gene are SGDLS and YYNGEE. CDR3 loop: CASSTGHPYEQYV. The CDR3 bases are TGTGCCAGCAGCACGGGACATCCTTACGAGCAGTACGTC.

This chain joins TRBV10-3 and TRBJ1-1; 7 nucleotides line up with TRBD1. There are 14 residues in the CDR3. Germline trimming cut 6 bases from V and 5 bases from J; bases unmatched to any gene: 9. CDR1 ENHRY and CDR2 SYGVKD come from the germline V gene. The CDR3: CAIRTTGTGTEAFF. The CDR3 nucleotides are TGTGCCATCAGGACGACAGGGACGGGGACTGAAGCTTTCTTT.

The rearrangement links TRBV28 to TRBJ2-3; 7 nucleotides agree with TRBD2. V lost 5 bases to trimming and J lost 2 bases; unmatched junction nucleotides: 7. Germline CDR1 is MDHEN and CDR2 is SYDVKM. This CDR3 has 15 residues. The CDR3 DNA sequence: TGTGCCAGCAGTACAGCGGGGCTGGCCACAGATACGCAGTATTTT. It specifies CASSTAGLATDTQYF.